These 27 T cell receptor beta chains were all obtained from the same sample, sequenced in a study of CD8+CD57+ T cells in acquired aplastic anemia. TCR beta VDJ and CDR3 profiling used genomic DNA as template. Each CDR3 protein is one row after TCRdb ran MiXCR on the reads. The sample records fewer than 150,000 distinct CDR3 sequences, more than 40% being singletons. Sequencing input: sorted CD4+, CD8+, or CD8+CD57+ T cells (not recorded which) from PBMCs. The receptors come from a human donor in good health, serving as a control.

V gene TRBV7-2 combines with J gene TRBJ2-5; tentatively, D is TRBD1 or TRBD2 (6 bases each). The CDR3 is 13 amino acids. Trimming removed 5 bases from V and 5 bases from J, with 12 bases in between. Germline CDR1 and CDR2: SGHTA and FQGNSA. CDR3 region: CASSDGGRETQYF. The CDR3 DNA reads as TGTGCCAGCAGCGATGGGGGGCGGGAGACCCAGTACTTC.

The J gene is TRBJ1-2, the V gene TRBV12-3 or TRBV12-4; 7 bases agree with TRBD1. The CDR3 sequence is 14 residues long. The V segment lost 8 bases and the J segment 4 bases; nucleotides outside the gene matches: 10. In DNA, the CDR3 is TGTGCCAGCTCGCGACGCCGGGACAGCTATGGCTACACCTTC. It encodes CASSRRRDSYGYTF.

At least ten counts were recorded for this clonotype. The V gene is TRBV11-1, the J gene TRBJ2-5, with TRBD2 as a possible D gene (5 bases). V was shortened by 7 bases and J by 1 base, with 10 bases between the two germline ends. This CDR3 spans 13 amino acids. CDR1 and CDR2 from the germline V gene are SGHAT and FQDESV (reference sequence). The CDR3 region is CASTPGIQETQYF. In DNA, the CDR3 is TGTGCCAGCACCCCGGGGATCCAAGAGACCCAGTACTTC.

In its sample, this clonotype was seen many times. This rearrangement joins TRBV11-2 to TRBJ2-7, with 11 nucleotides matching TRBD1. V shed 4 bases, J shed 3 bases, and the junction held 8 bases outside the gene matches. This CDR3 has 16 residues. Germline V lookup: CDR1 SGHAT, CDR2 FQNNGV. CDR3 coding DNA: TGTGCCAGCAGCTCTGGGACAGGGGGATCCGTCTACGAGCAGTACTTC. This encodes CASSSGTGGSVYEQYF. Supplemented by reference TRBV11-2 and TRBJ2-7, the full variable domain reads EAGVAQSPRYKIIEKRQSVAFWCNPISGHATLYWYQQILGQGPKLLIQFQNNGVVDDSQLPKDRFSAERLKGVDSTLKIQPAKLEDSAVYLCASSSGTGGSVYEQYFGPGTRLTVT.

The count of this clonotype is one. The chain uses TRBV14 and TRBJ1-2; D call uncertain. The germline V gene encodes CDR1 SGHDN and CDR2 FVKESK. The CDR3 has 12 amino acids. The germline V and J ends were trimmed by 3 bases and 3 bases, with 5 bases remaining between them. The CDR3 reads CASSHEHYGYTF. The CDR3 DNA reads TGTGCCAGCAGCCATGAACACTATGGCTACACCTTC.

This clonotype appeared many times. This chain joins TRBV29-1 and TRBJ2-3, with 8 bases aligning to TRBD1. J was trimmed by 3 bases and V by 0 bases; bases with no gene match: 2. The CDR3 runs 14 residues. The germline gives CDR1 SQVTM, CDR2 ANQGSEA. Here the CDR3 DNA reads TGCAGCGTTGAAGACAGGGGGCGAACAGATACGCAGTATTTT. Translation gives CSVEDRGRTDTQYF.

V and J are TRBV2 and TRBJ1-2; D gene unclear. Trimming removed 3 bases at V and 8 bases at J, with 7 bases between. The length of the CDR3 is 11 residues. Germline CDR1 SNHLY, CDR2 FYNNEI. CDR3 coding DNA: TGTGCCAGCAGTGATCCCCCAGGCTACACCTTC. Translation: CASSDPPGYTF. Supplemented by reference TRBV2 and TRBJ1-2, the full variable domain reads EPEVTQTPSHQVTQMGQEVILRCVPISNHLYFYWYRQILGQKVEFLVSFYNNEISEKSEIFDDQFSVERPDGSNFTLKIRSTKLEDSAMYFCASSDPPGYTFGSGTRLTVV.

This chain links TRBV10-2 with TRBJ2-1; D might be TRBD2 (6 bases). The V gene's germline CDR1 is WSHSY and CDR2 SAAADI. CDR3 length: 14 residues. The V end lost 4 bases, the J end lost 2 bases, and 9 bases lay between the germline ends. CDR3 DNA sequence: TGCGCCAGCAGTGTCCGCGGGACCTACAATGAGCAGTTCTTC. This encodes CASSVRGTYNEQFF.

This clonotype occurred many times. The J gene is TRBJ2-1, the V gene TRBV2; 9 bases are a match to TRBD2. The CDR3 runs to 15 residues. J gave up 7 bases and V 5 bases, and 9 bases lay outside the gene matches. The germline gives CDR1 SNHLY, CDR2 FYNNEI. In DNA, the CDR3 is TGTGCCAGCAGTTATAGCGGGGGCCGGGGAAATGAGCAGTTCTTC. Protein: CASSYSGGRGNEQFF.

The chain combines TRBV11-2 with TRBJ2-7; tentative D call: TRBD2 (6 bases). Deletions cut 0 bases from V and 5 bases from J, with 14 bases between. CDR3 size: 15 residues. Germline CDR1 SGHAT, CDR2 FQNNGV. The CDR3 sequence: CASSLEAGPSHEQYF. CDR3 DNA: TGTGCCAGCAGCTTAGAGGCGGGGCCATCCCACGAGCAGTACTTC.

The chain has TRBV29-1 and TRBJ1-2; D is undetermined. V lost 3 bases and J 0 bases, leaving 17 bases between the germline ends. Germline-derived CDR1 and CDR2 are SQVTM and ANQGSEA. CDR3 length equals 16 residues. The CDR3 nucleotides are TGCAGCGTTGAGCCCGCGGACGGACCAACTAACTATGGCTACACCTTC. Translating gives CSVEPADGPTNYGYTF.

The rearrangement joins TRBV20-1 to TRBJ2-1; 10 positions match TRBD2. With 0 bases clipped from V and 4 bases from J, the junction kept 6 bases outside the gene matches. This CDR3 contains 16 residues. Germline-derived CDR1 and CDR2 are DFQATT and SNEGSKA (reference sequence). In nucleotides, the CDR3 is TGCAGTGCTAGAGATGACAGCGGGGGGGCGTACAATGAGCAGTTCTTC. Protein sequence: CSARDDSGGAYNEQFF.

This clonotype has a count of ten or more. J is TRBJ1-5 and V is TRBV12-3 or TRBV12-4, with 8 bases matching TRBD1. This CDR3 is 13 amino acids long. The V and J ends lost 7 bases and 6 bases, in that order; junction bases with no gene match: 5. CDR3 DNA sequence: TGTGCCAGCACTCCAGGGGGCTCTCAGCCCCAGCATTTT. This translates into CASTPGGSQPQHF.

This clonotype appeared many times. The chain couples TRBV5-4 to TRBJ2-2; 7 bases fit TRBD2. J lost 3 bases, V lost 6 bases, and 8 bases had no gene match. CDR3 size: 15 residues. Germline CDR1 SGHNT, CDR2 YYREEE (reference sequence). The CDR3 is CASKRSGGDTGELFF. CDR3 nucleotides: TGTGCCAGCAAAAGGAGTGGGGGGGACACCGGGGAGCTGTTTTTT.

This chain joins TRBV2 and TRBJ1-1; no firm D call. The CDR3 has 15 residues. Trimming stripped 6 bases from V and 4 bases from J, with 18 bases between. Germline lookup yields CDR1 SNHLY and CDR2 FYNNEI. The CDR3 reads CASRGSRLDVTEAFF. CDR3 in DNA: TGTGCCAGCAGAGGGTCGAGGTTGGACGTCACTGAAGCTTTCTTT.

CDR3 nucleotides: TGTGCCATCAGTGAGGAGGATGCCTACTATGGCTACACCTTC. Translating gives CAISEEDAYYGYTF. The V and J genes are TRBV10-3 and TRBJ1-2, with unresolved D. The V gene's germline CDR1 is ENHRY and CDR2 SYGVKD. The CDR3 covers 14 residues. Trimming pared 2 bases from V and 3 bases from J, leaving 10 bases between.

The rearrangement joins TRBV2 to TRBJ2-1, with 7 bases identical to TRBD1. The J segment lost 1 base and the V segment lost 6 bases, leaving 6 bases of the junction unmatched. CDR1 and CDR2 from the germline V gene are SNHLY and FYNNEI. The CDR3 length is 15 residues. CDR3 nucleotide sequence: TGTGCCAGCAGGGAGGACAGGCCGTCCTACAATGAGCAGTTCTTC. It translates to CASREDRPSYNEQFF.

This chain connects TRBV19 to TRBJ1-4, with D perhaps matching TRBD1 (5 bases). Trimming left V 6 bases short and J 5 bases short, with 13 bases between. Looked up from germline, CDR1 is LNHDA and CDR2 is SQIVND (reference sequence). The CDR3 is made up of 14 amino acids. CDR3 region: CASRGPGPNEKLFF. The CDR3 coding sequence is TGTGCCAGTAGGGGGCCGGGCCCGAATGAAAAACTGTTTTTT. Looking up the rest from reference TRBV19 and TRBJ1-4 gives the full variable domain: DGGITQSPKYLFRKEGQNVTLSCEQNLNHDAMYWYRQDPGQGLRLIYYSQIVNDFQKGDIAEGYSVSREKKESFPLTVTSAQKNPTAFYLCASRGPGPNEKLFFGSGTQLSVL.

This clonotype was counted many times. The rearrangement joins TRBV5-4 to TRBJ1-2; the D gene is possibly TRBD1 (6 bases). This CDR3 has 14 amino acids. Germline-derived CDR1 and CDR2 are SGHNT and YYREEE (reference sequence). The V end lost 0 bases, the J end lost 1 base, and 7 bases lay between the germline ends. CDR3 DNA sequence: TGTGCCAGCAGCTTGGACAGGGATAACTATGGCTACACCTTC. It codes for CASSLDRDNYGYTF.

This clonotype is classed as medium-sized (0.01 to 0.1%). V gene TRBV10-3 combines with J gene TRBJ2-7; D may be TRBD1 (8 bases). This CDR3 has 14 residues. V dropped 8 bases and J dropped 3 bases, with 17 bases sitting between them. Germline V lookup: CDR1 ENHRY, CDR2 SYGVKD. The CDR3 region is CAIGGGTGDYEQYF. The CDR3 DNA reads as TGTGCCATCGGGGGGGGGACAGGCGACTACGAGCAGTACTTC.

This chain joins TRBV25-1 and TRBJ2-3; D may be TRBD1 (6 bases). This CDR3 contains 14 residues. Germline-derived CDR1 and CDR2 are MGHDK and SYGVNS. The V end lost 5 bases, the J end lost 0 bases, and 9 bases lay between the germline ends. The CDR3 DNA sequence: TGTGCCAGCAGTACAGGGTATAGCACAGATACGCAGTATTTT. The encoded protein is CASSTGYSTDTQYF.

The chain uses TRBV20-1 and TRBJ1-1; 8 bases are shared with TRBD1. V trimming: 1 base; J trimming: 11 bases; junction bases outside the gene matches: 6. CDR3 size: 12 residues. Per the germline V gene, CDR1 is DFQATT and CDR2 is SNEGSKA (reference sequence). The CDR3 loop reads CSARVGQEGAFF. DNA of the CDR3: TGCAGTGCTAGAGTGGGACAGGAAGGTGCTTTCTTT.

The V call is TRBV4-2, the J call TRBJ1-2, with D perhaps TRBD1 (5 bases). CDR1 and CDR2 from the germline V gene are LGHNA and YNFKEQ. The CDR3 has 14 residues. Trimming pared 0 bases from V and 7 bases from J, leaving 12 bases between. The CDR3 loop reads CASSQDGGALGYTF. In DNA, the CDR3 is TGTGCCAGCAGCCAAGATGGAGGGGCCCTTGGCTACACCTTC.

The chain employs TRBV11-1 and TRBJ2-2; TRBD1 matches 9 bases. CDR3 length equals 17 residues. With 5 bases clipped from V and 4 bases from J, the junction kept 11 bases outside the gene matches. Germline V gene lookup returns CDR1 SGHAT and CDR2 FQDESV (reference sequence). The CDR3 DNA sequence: TGTGCCAGCAGCCCTTTCCCGGGACAGGGCTTCACCGGGGAGCTGTTTTTT. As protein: CASSPFPGQGFTGELFF. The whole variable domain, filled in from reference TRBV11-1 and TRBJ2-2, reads EAEVAQSPRYKITEKSQAVAFWCDPISGHATLYWYRQILGQGPELLVQFQDESVVDDSQLPKDRFSAERLKGVDSTLKIQPAELGDSAMYLCASSPFPGQGFTGELFFGEGSRLTVL.

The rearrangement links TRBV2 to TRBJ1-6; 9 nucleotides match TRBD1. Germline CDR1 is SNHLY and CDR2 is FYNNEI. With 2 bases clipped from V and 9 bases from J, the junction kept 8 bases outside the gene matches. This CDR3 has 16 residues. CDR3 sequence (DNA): TGTGCCAGCAGTGAACCGGGACAGGGAATCGGTTCACCCCTCCACTTT. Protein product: CASSEPGQGIGSPLHF.

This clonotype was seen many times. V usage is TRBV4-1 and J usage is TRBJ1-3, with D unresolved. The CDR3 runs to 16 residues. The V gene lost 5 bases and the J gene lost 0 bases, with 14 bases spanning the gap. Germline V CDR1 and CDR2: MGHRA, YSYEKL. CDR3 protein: CASSGRKGTSGNTIYF. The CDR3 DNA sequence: TGCGCCAGCAGCGGAAGGAAGGGAACCTCTGGAAACACCATATATTTT.

The CDR3 DNA follows: TGCAGTGCTTACAGAGGACAGGGGGGCAATCAGCCCCAGCATTTT. It specifies CSAYRGQGGNQPQHF. The chain uses TRBV20-1 and TRBJ1-5; 10 nucleotides line up with TRBD1. Germline V gene lookup returns CDR1 DFQATT and CDR2 SNEGSKA (reference sequence). Trimming cost V 5 bases and J 2 bases; bases outside gene matches: 6. This CDR3 contains 15 residues.